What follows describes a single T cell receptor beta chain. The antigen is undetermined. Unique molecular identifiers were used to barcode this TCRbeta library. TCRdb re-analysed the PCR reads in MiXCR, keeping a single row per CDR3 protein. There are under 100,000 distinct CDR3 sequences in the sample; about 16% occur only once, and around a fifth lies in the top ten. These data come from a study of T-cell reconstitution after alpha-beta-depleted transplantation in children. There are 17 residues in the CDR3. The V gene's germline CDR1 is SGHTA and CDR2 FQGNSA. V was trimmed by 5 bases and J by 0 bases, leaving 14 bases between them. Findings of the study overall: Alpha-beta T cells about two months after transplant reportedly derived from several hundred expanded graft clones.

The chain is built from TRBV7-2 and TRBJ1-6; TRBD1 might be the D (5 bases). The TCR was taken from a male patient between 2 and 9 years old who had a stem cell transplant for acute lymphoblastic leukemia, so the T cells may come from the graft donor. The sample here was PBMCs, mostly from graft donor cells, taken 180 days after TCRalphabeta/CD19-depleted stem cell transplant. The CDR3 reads CASSQGLLSSYNSPLHF. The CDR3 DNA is TGTGCCAGCAGCCAGGGCCTACTTAGCTCCTATAATTCACCCCTCCACTTT.